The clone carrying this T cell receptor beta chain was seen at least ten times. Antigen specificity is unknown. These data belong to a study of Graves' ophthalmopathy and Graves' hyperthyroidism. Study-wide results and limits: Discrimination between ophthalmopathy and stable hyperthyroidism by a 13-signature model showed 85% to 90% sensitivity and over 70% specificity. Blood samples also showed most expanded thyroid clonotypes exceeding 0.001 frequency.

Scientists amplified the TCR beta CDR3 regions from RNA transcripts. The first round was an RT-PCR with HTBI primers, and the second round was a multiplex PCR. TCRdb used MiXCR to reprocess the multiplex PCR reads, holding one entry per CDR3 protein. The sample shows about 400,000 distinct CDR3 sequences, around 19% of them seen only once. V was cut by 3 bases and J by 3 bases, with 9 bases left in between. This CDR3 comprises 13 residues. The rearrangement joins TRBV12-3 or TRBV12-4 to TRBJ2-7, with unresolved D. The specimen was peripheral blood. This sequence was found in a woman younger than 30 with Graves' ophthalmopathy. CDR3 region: CASSLRWVYEQYF. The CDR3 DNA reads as TGTGCCAGCAGTTTGAGGTGGGTCTACGAGCAGTACTTC.